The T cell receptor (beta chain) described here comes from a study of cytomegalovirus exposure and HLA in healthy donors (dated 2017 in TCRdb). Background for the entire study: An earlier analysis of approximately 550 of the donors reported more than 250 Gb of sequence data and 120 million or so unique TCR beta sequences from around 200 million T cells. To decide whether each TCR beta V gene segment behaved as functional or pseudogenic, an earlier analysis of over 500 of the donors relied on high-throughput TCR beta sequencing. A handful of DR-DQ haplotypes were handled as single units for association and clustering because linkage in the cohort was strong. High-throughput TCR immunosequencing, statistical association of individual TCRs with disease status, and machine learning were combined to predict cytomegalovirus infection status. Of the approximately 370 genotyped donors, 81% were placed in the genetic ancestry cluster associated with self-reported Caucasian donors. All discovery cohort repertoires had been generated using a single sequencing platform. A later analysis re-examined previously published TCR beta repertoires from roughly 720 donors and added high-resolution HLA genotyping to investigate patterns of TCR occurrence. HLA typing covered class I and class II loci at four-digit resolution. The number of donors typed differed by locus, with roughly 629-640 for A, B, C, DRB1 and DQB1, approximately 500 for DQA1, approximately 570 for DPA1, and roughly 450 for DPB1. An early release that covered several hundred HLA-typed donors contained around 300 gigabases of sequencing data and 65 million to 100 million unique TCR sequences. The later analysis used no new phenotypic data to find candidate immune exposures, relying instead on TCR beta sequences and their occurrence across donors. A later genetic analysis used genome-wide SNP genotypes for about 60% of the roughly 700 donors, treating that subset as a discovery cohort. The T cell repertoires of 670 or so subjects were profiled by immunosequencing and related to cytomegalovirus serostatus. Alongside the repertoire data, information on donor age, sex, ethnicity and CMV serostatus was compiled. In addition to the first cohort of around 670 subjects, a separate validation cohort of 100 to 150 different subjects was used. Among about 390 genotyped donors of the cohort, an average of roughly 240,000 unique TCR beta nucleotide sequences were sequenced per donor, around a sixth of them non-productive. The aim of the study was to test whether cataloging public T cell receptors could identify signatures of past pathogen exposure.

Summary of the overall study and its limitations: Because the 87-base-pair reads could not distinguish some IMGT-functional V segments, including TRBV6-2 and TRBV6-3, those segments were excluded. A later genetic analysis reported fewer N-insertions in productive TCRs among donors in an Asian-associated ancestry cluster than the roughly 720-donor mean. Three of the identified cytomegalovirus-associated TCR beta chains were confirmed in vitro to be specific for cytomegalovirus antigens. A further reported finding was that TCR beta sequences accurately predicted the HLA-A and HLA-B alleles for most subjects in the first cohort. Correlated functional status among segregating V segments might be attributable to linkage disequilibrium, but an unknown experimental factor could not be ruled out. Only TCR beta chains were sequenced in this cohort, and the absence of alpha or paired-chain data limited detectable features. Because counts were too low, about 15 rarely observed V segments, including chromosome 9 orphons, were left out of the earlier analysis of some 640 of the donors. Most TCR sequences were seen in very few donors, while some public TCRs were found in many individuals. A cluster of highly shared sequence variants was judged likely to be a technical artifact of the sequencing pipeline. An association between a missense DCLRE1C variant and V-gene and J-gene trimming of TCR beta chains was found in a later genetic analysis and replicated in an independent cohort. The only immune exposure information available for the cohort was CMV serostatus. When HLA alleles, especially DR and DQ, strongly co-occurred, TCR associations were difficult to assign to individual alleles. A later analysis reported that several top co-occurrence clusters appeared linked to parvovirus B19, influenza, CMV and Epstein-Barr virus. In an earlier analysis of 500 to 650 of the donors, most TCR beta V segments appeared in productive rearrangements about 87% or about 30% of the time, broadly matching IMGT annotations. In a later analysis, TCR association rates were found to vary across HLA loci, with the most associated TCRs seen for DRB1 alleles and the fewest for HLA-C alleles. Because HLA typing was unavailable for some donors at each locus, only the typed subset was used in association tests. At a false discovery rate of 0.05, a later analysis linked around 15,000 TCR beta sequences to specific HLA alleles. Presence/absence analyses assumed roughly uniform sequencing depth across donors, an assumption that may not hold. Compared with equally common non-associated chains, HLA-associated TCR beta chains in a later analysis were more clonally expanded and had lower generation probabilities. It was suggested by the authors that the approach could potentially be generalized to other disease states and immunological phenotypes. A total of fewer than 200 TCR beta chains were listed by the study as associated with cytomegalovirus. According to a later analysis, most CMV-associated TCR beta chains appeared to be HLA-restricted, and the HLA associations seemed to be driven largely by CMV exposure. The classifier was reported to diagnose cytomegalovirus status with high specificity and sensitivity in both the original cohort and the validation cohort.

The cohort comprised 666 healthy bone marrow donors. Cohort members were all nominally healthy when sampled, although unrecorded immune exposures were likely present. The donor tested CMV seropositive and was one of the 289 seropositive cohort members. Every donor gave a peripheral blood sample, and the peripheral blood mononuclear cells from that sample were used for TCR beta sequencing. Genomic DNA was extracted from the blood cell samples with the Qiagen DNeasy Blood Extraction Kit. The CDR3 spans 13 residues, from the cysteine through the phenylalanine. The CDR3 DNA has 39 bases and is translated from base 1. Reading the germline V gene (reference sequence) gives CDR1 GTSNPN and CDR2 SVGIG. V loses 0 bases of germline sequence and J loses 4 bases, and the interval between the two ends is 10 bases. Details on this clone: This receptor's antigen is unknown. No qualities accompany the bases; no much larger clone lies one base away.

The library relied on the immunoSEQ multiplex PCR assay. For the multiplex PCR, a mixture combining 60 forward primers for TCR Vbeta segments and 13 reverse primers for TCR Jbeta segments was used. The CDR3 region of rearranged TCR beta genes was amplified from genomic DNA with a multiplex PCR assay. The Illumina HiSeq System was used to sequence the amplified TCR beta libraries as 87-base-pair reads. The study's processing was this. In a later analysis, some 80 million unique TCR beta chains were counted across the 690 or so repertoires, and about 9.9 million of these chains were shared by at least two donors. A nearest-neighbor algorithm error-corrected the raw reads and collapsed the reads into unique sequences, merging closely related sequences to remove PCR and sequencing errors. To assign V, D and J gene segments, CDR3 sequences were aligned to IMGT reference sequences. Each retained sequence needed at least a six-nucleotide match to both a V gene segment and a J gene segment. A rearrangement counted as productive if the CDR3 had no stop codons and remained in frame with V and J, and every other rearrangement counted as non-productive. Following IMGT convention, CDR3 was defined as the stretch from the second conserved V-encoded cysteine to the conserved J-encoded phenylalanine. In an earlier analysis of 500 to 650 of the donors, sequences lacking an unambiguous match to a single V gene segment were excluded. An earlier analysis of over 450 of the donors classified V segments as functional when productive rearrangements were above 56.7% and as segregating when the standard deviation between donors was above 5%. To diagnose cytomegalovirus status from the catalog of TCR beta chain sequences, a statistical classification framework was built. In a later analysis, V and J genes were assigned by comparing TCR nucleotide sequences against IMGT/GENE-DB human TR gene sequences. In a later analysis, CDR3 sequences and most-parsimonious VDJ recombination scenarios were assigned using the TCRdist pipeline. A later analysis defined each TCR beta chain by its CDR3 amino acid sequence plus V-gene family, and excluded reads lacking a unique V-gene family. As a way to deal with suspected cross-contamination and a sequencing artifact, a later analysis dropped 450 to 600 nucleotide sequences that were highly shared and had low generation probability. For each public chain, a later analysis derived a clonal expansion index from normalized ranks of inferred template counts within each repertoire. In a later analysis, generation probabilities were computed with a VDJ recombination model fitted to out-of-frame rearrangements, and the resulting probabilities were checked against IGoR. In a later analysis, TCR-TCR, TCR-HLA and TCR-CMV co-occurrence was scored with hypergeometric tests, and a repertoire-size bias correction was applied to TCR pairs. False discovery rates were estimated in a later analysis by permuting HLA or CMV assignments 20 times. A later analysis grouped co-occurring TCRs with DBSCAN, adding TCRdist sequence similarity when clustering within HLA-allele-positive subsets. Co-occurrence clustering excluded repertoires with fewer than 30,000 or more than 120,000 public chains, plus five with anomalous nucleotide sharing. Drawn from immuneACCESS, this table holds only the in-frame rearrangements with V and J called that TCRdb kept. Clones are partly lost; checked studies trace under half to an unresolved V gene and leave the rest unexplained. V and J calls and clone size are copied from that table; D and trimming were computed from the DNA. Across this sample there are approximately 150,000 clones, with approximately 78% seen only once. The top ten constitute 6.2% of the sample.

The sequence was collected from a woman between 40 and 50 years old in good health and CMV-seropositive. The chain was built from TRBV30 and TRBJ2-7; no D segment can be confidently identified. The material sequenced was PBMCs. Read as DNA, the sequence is TGTGCCTGGAGTGTAAGCTCGGGTTACGAGCAGTACTTC. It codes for CAWSVSSGYEQYF.